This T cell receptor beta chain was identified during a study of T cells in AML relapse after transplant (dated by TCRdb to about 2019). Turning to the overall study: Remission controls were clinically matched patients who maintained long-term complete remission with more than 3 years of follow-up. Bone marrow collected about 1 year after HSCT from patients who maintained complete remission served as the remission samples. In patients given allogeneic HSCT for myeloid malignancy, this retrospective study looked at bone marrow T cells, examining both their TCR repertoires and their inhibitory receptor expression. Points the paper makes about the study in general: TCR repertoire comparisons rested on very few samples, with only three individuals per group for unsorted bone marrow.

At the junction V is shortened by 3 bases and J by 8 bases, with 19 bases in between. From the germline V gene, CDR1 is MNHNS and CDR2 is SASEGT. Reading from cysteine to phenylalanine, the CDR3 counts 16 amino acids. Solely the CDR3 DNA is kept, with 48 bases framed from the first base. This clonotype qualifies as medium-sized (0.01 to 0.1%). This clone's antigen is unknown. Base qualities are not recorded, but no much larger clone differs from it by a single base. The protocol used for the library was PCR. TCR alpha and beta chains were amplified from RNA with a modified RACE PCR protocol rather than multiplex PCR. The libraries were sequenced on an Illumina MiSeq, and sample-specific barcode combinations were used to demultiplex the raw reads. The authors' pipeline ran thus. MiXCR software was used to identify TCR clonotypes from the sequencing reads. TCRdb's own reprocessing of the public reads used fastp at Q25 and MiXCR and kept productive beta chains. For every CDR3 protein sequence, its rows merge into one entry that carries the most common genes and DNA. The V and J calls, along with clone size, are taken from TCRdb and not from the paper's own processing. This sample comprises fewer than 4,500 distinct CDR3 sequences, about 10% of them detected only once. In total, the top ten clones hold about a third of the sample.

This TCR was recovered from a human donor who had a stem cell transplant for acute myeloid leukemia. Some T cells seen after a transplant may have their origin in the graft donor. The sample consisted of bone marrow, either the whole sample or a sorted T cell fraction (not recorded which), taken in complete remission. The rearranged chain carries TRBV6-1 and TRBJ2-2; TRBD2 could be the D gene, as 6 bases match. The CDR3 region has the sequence CASSDGGTSAVGELFF. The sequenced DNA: TGTGCCAGCAGTGACGGCGGGACTTCCGCTGTTGGGGAGCTGTTTTTT.